The subject of this entry is one T cell receptor (beta chain). Clones were sequenced by immunoSEQ multiplex PCR, and TCRdb holds only the in-frame ones, with some missing. The table includes hundreds of thousands of clones, roughly nine tenths detected once. Individuals drawn from under 30 US areas were roughly 18 to 95 years old. Two negative PCRs, clearance, or symptom resolution were required of recovered Cohort 3 donors. The data are from a study of blood T cell repertoires in COVID-19. On the study more broadly: From the United States, Italy and Spain came samples of acute and convalescent COVID-19. The cDNA or gDNA used as material had been derived from T cells, B-cell-depleted T cells, or PBMCs.

The ends lost 6 bases at V and 4 bases at J; junction bases unmatched: 21. Germline assignment: CDR1 LNHDA and CDR2 SQIVND (reference sequence). The length of the CDR3 is 19 residues. The receptor comes from a woman aged 40-49 years who had recovered from COVID-19. The sequenced material came from PBMCs or T cells enriched from blood (not recorded which). The rearrangement links TRBV19 to TRBJ2-5, with 9 bases aligning to TRBD2. CDR3 DNA sequence: TGTGCCAGTAGGAAAAGGGCCGGGACTAGCTCTTTTTTTGCAGAGACCCAGTACTTC. Its protein product is CASRKRAGTSSFFAETQYF. Supplemented by reference TRBV19 and TRBJ2-5, the full variable domain reads DGGITQSPKYLFRKEGQNVTLSCEQNLNHDAMYWYRQDPGQGLRLIYYSQIVNDFQKGDIAEGYSVSREKKESFPLTVTSAQKNPTAFYLCASRKRAGTSSFFAETQYFGPGTRLLVL.